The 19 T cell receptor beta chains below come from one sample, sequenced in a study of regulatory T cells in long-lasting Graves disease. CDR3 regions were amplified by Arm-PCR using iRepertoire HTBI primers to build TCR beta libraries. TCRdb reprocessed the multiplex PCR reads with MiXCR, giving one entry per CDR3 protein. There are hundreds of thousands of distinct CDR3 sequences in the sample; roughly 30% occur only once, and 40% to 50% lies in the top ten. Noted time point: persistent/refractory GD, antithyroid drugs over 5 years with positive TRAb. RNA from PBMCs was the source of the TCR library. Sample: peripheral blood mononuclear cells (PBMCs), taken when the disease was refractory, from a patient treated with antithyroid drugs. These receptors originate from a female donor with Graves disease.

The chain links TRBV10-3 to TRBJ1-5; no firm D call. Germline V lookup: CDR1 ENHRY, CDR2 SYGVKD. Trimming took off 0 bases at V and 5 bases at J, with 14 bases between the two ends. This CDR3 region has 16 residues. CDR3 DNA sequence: TGTGCCATCAGTGAGTCAGCGGGAAACCGTGATCAGCCCCAGCATTTT. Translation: CAISESAGNRDQPQHF.

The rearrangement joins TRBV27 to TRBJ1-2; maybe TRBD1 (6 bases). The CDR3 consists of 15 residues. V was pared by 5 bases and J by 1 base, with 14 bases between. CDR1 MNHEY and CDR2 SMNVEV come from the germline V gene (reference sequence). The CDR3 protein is CASSTYRESNYGYTF. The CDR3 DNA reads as TGTGCCAGCAGTACGTACAGGGAGAGTAACTATGGCTACACCTTC.

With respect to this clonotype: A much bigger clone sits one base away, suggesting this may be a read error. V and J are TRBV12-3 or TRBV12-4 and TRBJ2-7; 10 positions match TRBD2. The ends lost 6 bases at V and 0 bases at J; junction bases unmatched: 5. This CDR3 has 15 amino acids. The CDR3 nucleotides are TGTGCCAGCAGGGAGAGCGGGGGGGGCTCCTACGAGCAGTACTTC. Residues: CASRESGGGSYEQYF.

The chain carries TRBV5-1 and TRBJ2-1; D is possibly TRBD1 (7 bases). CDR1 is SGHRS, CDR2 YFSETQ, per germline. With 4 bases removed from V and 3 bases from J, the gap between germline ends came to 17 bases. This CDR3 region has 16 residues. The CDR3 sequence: CASSQQTGTGYNEQFF. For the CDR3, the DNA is TGCGCCAGCAGCCAACAGACAGGGACTGGCTACAATGAGCAGTTCTTC.

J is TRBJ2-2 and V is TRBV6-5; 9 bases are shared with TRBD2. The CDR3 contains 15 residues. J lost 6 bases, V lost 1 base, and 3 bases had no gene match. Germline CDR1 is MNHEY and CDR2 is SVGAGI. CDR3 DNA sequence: TGTGCCAGCAGTTACTTGGCGGGAGGGGCCGGGGAGCTGTTTTTT. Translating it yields CASSYLAGGAGELFF.

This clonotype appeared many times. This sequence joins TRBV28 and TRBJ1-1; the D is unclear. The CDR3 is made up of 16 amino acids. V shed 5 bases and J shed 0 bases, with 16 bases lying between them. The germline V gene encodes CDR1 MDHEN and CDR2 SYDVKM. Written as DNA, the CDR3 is TGTGCCAGCAGTCCCCACATTCGGGCAATGAACACTGAAGCTTTCTTT. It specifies CASSPHIRAMNTEAFF.

The CDR3 sequence is CASSRTGNSDTEAFF. The CDR3 DNA reads TGTGCCAGCTCACGGACAGGGAATTCGGACACTGAAGCTTTCTTT. The chain couples TRBV18 to TRBJ1-1, with 8 positions matching TRBD1. The trim removed 4 bases at V and 3 bases at J, leaving 7 bases unmatched. Germline assignment: CDR1 KGHSH and CDR2 LQKENI. There are 15 residues in the CDR3.

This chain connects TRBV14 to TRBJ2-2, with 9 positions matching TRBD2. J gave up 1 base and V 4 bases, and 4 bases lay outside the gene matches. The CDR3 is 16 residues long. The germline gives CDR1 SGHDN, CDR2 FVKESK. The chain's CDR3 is CASSPWTSVNTGELFF. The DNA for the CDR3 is TGTGCCAGCAGCCCCTGGACTAGCGTGAACACCGGGGAGCTGTTTTTT.

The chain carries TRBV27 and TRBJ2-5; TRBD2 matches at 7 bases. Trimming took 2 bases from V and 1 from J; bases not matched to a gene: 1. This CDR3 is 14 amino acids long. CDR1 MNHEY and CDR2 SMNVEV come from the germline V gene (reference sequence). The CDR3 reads CASSLGRAQETQYF. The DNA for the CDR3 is TGTGCCAGCAGTTTAGGGAGGGCCCAAGAGACCCAGTACTTC.

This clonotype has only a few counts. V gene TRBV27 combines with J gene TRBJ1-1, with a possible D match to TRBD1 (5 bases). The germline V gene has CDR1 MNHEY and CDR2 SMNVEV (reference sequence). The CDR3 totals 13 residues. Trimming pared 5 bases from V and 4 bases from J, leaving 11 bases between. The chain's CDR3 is CASSRGLSTEAFF. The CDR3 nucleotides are TGTGCCAGCAGTAGGGGTCTGAGCACTGAAGCTTTCTTT.

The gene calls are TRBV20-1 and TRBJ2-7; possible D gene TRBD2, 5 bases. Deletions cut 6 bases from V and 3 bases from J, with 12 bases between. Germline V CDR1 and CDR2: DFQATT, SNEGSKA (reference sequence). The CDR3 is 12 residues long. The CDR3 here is CSAGESDYEQYF. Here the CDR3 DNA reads TGCAGTGCCGGGGAGTCTGACTACGAGCAGTACTTC.

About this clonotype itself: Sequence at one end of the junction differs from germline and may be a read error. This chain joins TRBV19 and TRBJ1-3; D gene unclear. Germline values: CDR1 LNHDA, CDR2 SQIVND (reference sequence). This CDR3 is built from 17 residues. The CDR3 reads CASSIGMGRTSGSTIYF. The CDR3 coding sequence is TGTGCCAGTAGTATTGGAATGGGCAGAACCTCTGGAAGCACCATATATTTT.

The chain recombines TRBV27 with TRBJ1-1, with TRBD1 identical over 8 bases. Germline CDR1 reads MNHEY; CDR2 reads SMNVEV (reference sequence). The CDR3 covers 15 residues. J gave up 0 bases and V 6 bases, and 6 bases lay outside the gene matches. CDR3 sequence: CASRIQGGLNTEAFF. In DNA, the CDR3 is TGTGCCAGCAGAATACAGGGGGGTTTGAACACTGAAGCTTTCTTT.

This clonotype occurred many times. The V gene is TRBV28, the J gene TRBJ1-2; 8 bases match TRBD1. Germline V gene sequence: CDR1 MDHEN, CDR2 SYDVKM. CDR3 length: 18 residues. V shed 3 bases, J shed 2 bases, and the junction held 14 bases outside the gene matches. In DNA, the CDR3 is TGTGCCAGCAGTTTCCCGACAGGGGCGATTATTAGGAACTATGGCTACACCTTC. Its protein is CASSFPTGAIIRNYGYTF.

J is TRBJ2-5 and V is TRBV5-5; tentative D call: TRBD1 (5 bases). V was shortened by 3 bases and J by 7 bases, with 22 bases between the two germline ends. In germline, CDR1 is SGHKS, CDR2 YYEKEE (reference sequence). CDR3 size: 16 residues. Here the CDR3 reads CASSYRAGSVSGTQYF. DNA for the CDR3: TGTGCCAGCAGCTACCGGGCAGGGTCTGTGAGTGGGACCCAGTACTTC.

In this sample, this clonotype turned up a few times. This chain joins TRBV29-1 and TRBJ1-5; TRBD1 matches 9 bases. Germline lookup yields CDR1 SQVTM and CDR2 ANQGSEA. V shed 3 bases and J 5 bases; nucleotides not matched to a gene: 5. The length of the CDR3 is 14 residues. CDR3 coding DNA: TGCAGCGTTGATTCGGGACAGGGATATCAGCCCCAGCATTTT. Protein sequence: CSVDSGQGYQPQHF.

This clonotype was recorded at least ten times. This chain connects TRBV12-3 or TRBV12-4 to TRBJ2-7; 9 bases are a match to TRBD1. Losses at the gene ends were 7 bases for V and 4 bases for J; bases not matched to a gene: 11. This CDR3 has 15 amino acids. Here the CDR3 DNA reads TGTGCCAGCAACACTCGGGGACAGGGCAATTACGAGCAGTACTTC. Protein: CASNTRGQGNYEQYF.

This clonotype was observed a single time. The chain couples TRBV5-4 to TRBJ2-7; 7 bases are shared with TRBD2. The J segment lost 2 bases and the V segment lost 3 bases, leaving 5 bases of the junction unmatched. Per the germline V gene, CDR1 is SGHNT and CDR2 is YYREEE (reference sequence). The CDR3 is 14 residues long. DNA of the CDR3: TGTGCCAGCAGCTGGGGAGGGTCACCCTACGAGCAGTACTTC. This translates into CASSWGGSPYEQYF.

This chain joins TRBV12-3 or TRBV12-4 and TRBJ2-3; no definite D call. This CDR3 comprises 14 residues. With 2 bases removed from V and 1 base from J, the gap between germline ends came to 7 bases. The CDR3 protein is CASSLRSGTDTQYF. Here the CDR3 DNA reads TGTGCCAGCAGTTTAAGGAGCGGCACAGATACGCAGTATTTT.